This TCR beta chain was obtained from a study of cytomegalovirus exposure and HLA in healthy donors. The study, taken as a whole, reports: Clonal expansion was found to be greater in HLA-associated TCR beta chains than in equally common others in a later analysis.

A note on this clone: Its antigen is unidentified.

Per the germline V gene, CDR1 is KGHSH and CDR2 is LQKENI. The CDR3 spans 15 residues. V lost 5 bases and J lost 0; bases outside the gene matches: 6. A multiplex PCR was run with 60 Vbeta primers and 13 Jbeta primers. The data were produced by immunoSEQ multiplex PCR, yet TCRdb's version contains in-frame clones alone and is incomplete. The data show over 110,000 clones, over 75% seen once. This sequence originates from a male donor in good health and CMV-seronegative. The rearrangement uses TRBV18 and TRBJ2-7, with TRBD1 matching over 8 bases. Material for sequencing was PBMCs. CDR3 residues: CASSSTGAGSYEQYF. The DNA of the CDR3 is TGTGCCAGCTCATCGACAGGGGCAGGCTCCTACGAGCAGTACTTC.